These T cell receptor beta chains were read from a single sample in a study of early stage breast cancer tumors. Method: immunoSEQ multiplex PCR; TCRdb's copy keeps in-frame clones and lacks some. The sample has more than 15,000 clones; around 80% are singletons. The specimen sequenced was blood. The receptors were gathered from an older person with breast cancer. CDR3s leave out the opening cysteine and the closing phenylalanine or tryptophan.

TRBJ2-2 | TRBV21-1 | ASSPDRGNTGELF
TRBJ2-7 | TRBV9 | ASSRDRGYYEQY
TRBJ2-1 | TRBV29-1 | SVDSGGHNEQF
TRBJ2-3 | TRBV19 | ASSIGGARADTQY
TRBJ2-5 | TRBV2 | ASSGLAGAETQY
TRBJ1-1 | TRBV5-8 | ASTLGGVHREAF
TRBJ1-1 | TRBV7-8 | ASSLGAGMNTEAF
TRBJ2-3 | TRBV2 | ASLQASTDTQY
TRBJ1-5 | TRBV6-1 | ASSETWYNQPQH
TRBJ2-1 | TRBV7-8 | ASSFSTVQGNEQF
TRBJ2-2 | TRBV11-2 | ASHLAGGYTGELF
TRBJ2-4 | TRBV7-2 | ASSFSGDLAGTDIQY
TRBJ2-1 | TRBV5-1 | ASSWTSGVYNEQF
TRBJ1-2 | TRBV6-6 | ASSPPTGDYYGYT
TRBJ2-4 | TRBV15 | ATSRDGPGTSDLAKNIQY
TRBJ1-3 | TRBV6-1 | ASNSGPGNTIY
TRBJ1-1 | TRBV19 | ASSILRVGSTEAF
TRBJ2-3 | TRBV18 | ASSPLGSGGAVADTQY
TRBJ1-3 | TRBV5-6 | ASSLEGRAFSGNTIY
TRBJ2-7 | TRBV7-9 | ASSPGFSYEQY
TRBJ2-7 | TRBV5-1 | ASSPLGVSSYEQY
TRBJ2-1 | TRBV7-6 | ASSLEVQDSYNEQF
TRBJ1-4 | TRBV7-9 | ASSQNRETNEKLF